This T cell receptor (beta chain) was identified during a study of cytomegalovirus exposure and HLA in healthy donors. PCR involved 60 Vbeta and 13 Jbeta primers. Only in-frame clones appear in the TCRdb table, and some are missing; sequencing was by immunoSEQ multiplex PCR. The table shows some 100,000 clones, with nearly 80% occurring only once. A note on this clone: Its antigen is still unknown.

This CDR3 is built from 14 residues. Germline CDR1 is MGHDK and CDR2 is SYGVNS. V lost 6 bases, J lost 5 bases, and 13 bases lay in between. Study-wide findings and caveats: Reportedly, HLA-A and HLA-B alleles of most subjects were accurately predicted from TCR beta. Other equally common chains were less clonally expanded than HLA-associated TCR beta chains, a later analysis showed.

Material: PBMCs. The chain is built from TRBV25-1 and TRBJ2-2; possibly TRBD1 for D (6 bases). This TCR derives from a woman aged 40 to 50 in good health and CMV-seropositive. CDR3 nucleotides: TGTGCCAGCAGAAAGGACAGCTTGACCGGGGAGCTGTTTTTT. This encodes CASRKDSLTGELFF.